Listed below are T cell receptor beta chains from one sample, sequenced in a study of graft-versus-host responses after intestinal transplantation. No cognate antigen is known for these TCRs. The assay was immunoSEQ multiplex PCR, and TCRdb's table has in-frame clones only and misses some. The sample yields about 93,000 clones, around 93% seen once. The material was unstimulated CD8+ T cells sorted from spleen or lymph node cells, obtained before intestinal transplant. The receptors come from a human donor who received an intestinal transplant. Each CDR3 is given with its conserved first and last residue. Fields, in order: V gene, CDR3 protein.

v_gene: TRBV4-3; CDR3aa: CASSQERGPHYEQYF
v_gene: TRBV15; CDR3aa: CATRFQGGEETQYF
v_gene: TRBV6-1; CDR3aa: CASSEWRGSPYNEQFF
v_gene: TRBV27; CDR3aa: CASSYWDRETGYEQYF
v_gene: TRBV19; CDR3aa: CASGGGFEAFF
v_gene: TRBV6-1; CDR3aa: CASFAGLGREQYF
v_gene: TRBV7-9; CDR3aa: CASGTGAEAPQETQYF
v_gene: TRBV5-6; CDR3aa: CASSQPLAGGHEQFF
v_gene: TRBV6-6; CDR3aa: CRVGQGNTEAFF
v_gene: TRBV19; CDR3aa: CASSIDPADSGNTIYF
v_gene: TRBV4-2; CDR3aa: CASSQAEKLAGVYNEQFF
v_gene: TRBV19; CDR3aa: CASKDMNTEAFF
v_gene: TRBV2; CDR3aa: CASSFRDSGLEQYF
v_gene: TRBV15; CDR3aa: CATGDGSGNTIYF
v_gene: TRBV19; CDR3aa: CASSTPDILNNEQFF
v_gene: TRBV28; CDR3aa: CASSALGLAGEREQFF
v_gene: TRBV2; CDR3aa: CASSEFGAATSYNEQFF
v_gene: TRBV27; CDR3aa: CASSLAGNQPQHF
v_gene: TRBV9; CDR3aa: CASSVDSGLAGPRTSTDTQYF
v_gene: TRBV14; CDR3aa: CASSQGGDYRWTGELFF
v_gene: TRBV30; CDR3aa: CAWRTTGGGVTEAFF
v_gene: TRBV5-6; CDR3aa: CASSLEIGGSEQYF
v_gene: TRBV9; CDR3aa: CASSVGLAGGEEQYF
v_gene: TRBV27; CDR3aa: CASSLFRTGLGTEAFF
v_gene: TRBV10-3; CDR3aa: CATSAVSSYEQYF
v_gene: TRBV2; CDR3aa: CASSPRGLNTEAFF
v_gene: TRBV7-9; CDR3aa: CASSLAAGGHTEAFF
v_gene: TRBV15; CDR3aa: CATSRDLSGSRTGELFF
v_gene: TRBV4-1; CDR3aa: CASSQITANYGYTF
v_gene: TRBV4-2; CDR3aa: CASSLSGTYEQYF
v_gene: TRBV5-1; CDR3aa: CASSLVPGLAGYSSYEQYF
v_gene: TRBV19; CDR3aa: CASSPSDRRSYEQYF
v_gene: TRBV6-6; CDR3aa: CASSGVRNTIYF
v_gene: TRBV19; CDR3aa: CASSILAGVSYEQYF
v_gene: TRBV7-6; CDR3aa: CASSAGTGVPAFF
v_gene: TRBV9; CDR3aa: CASSPSGGYEQYF
v_gene: TRBV6-7; CDR3aa: CASTPSWGGPSSQFF
v_gene: TRBV5-6; CDR3aa: CASSQQDNEQFF
v_gene: TRBV27; CDR3aa: CASRTGGQPQHF
v_gene: TRBV4-2; CDR3aa: CASSQEGHDGSYEQYF
v_gene: TRBV7-9; CDR3aa: CASSLSGRSEQYF
v_gene: TRBV7-9; CDR3aa: CASSSAGYRVGELFF
v_gene: TRBV10-2; CDR3aa: CASARETYEQYF
v_gene: TRBV12-2; CDR3aa: CASRSHDRAANYGYTF
v_gene: TRBV13; CDR3aa: CASSQRGGTDTQYF
v_gene: TRBV5-4; CDR3aa: CASSPGTTYEQYF
v_gene: TRBV6-1; CDR3aa: CASSEKWPGQSAGSEKLFF
v_gene: TRBV9; CDR3aa: CASSVGPLAALSYEQYF
v_gene: TRBV5-4; CDR3aa: CASSLGASGSGGELFF
v_gene: TRBV6-5; CDR3aa: CASSYSISGEGEAFF
v_gene: TRBV30; CDR3aa: CAWSVGRNTEAFF
v_gene: TRBV7-6; CDR3aa: CASSSTGTGGTEAFF
v_gene: TRBV19; CDR3aa: CASRPLAGDHYNEQFF
v_gene: TRBV23-1; CDR3aa: CASSLQLKQGDYGYTF
v_gene: TRBV6-5; CDR3aa: CASSYGTGGYNEQFF